The present entry profiles one T cell receptor beta chain with its context. This clone appeared once. The antigen it recognizes is unknown. No much larger clone exists at a distance of one base, and base qualities are not known. This sample stems from a study of shared clonotypes between healthy human individuals (dated by TCRdb to 2019 to 2021). With regard to the full study: The cohort comprised a couple of women and a few men aged 18 to 49 years. For each donor, CD4 naive and CD4 memory were each run on three plates, CD8 naive on two plates, and CD8 memory on one plate. Per donor, leukapheresis produced somewhere between about 0.9 and 9.5 billion PBMCs. To estimate repertoire size and how much clonotypes are shared between individuals, the study performed deep sequencing of blood TCR repertoires from roughly five healthy adults. Libraries were prepared and TCR repertoires were sequenced by different laboratories using diverse techniques, in order to increase sequencing depth and limit assay-specific biases.

Using the deep immunoSEQ assay, multiplex PCR amplified TCR CDR3 regions from genomic DNA. Extracted genomic DNA from each cell subset was spread evenly across all wells of several immunoSEQ 96-well plates, with each plate serving as a replicate. For sorted subsets, around 0.2 ug genomic DNA, equal to about 30,000 T cell genomes, was loaded into each replicate PCR. Purified libraries were measured with a Qubit 3.0 fluorometer, size-checked on a Bioanalyzer 2100, and measured again with the KAPA Library Quantification kit. Each immunoSEQ 96-well plate was sequenced on its own single-read 150-cycle Illumina NextSeq 550 flow cell. The paper's data handling went like this. Because the immunoSEQ output held only junctional sequences and lacked quality scores, the filtering could not match the filtering applied to full-length reads. To assign V/J genes and CDR3, sequences were annotated against IMGT germline references using PyIR, a Python wrapper for IgBLAST v1.9. Reads were filtered out if the reads had weak V/J assignments (E-value above 1e-6), no CDR3, stop codons, out-of-frame junctions, or ambiguous translated residues. V3J clonotypes were defined by identical inferred V gene, J gene, and CDR3 amino acid sequence. Percentage overlap between repertoires was computed as shared unique clonotypes divided by the size of the smaller repertoire. Three approaches were used to assess repertoire richness: RTK rarefaction, the Chao1 estimator, and Recon v2.1 estimates of unobserved clonotypes. Generation probabilities for all TCRbeta clonotypes obtained by the gDNA method from several donors were computed using OLGA. TCRdb provides this immuneACCESS table in a form limited to in-frame rearrangements. Some clones are lacking; in checked studies, under half of them reflect an unresolved V gene, and why the rest are absent is not known. The V and J calls and clone size come from that table; D and trimming were worked out from the DNA. Here the sample has millions of clones; over 90% occur a single time. The ten largest clones add up to 0.39% of the sample.

CDR1 KGHSH and CDR2 LQKENI are derived from the germline V gene. The junction shows trimming of 1 base on V and 5 bases on J, plus 23 bases between the germline ends. The CDR3 goes from the cysteine to the phenylalanine over 18 residues. The sequence is cut down to CDR3 DNA, 54 bases in frame from base 1. Healthy HIV-negative adults with no recently reported acute infections or vaccinations were included as donors. Every donor was a Caucasian adult residing in Nashville, Tennessee, USA. CD4+ T cells were enriched by magnetic negative selection, after which naive cells were positively selected on CD45RA and the negative fraction was taken as the memory subset. Blood was obtained by leukapheresis, after which PBMCs were separated by Ficoll-Histopaque density gradient centrifugation and cryopreserved in liquid nitrogen vapor phase. Analytical flow cytometry was used to check the purity and quantity of every magnetically sorted T cell population. Each sorted fraction had its genomic DNA isolated and then quantified by UV absorbance on a Nanodrop 2000c.

The paper's findings and limits, for the study overall: Naive subsets generally had larger estimated clonotype richness than memory subsets. Sampling was limited to blood, and TCR repertoires in tissue likely differ from TCR repertoires in blood. Compared with non-shared clonotypes, the clonotypes found in all four sorted-subset donors had higher generation probabilities. Pairwise subsampling indicated that sequencing depth was expected to affect the degree of clonotype sharing among donors. Because the study included a small number of donors, the genetic and exposure-history diversity represented was limited. About 5% of naive CD4, approximately 3.7% of naive CD8, approximately 2% of memory CD4, and around 0.4% of memory CD8 clonotypes were shared across a few donors. Incomplete sequencing was indicated by rarefaction of sorted-subset datasets, despite the large sequencing depth.

This TCR was recovered from a man younger than 30 in good health. Some clones in this sample may be carry-over from other donors' samples. The sequence joins TRBV18 to TRBJ1-2, with the D gene uncertain. The sample comprised naive CD4+ T cells from PBMCs. The cell subset or site tag for this specimen amounts to: CD45RA+ positively selected. The DNA is as follows: TGTGCCAGCTCACCACAATCGTCGGGTCCAGGCCAAGGGTATGGCTACACCTTC. This yields the protein CASSPQSSGPGQGYGYTF.